This is a list of T cell receptor beta chains from one sample in a study of monozygotic twins with inflammatory bowel disease. TCRdb reprocessed the 5' RACE reads and keeps a single row for each CDR3 protein, giving no DNA. Listed are some 83,000 distinct CDR3 sequences; about 8% falls within the top ten. Material: blood. These receptors were obtained from a human donor with ulcerative colitis or Crohn's disease, or a healthy co-twin of an affected twin (not recorded which). The CDR3 runs from the conserved cysteine through the conserved F or W. Each record gives: V gene, J gene, CDR3 protein.

TRBV6-5,TRBJ1-6,CASTYSTGLKSPLHF
TRBV7-8,TRBJ2-7,CASSLGGDLSYEQYF
TRBV7-8,TRBJ2-3,CASNDQTDTQYF
TRBV2,TRBJ2-1,CASHRVNEQFF
TRBV5-1,TRBJ1-5,CASPPQGRRQPQHF
TRBV10-3,TRBJ1-5,CAISDKGQDQPQHF
TRBV5-1,TRBJ2-3,CASRLGGRTDTQYF
TRBV14,TRBJ1-1,CASSQDWRARQGRNTEAFF
TRBV2,TRBJ1-2,CASSEGRTYGYTF
TRBV7-6,TRBJ1-4,CASSTGGAATNEKLFF
TRBV12-3/TRBV12-4,TRBJ2-5,CASTSSTSGWETQYF
TRBV7-8,TRBJ1-5,CASSSQENQPQHF
TRBV11-2,TRBJ1-1,CASSLDRGWGRAFF
TRBV5-6,TRBJ2-3,CASSFKRRTDTQYF
TRBV4-2,TRBJ2-5,CASSQDYSGEETQYF
TRBV2,TRBJ2-2,CASSASPTGELFF
TRBV3-1,TRBJ1-1,CASSQDLGITEAFF
TRBV15,TRBJ2-5,CATSRDEETQYF
TRBV11-2,TRBJ2-2,CASSLLGIYTGELFF
TRBV7-9,TRBJ2-6,CASSAGGTPGANVLTF
TRBV20-1,TRBJ2-7,CSASSGRVYEQYF
TRBV5-1,TRBJ1-4,CASRGEAEELFF